A selection of T cell receptor beta chains follows, all from one sample in a study of blood T cell repertoires in COVID-19. Sequencing used immunoSEQ multiplex PCR; TCRdb keeps in-frame clones, though not all of them. The repertoire includes around 160,000 clones, 88% of them detected once, and about 1.2% sits in the top ten. Sequenced input: PBMCs or T cells enriched from blood (not recorded which). These receptors all stem from a woman aged 25 to 39 with acute COVID-19. Both conserved end residues are part of each CDR3. The D gene is left open where the match is weak. Size tells how often a clone was seen (once, few, many) or the class of an expanded clone, and some rows leave it out.

.	TRBV7-3	TRBJ2-2	TRBD2	TGTGCCAGCAGCTATAAGGGGGCTAGCGGGAGGAAGAACACCGGGGAGCTGTTTTTT	CASSYKGASGRKNTGELFF
.	TRBV9	TRBJ2-1	TRBD2	TGTGCCAGCAGCGAGCGGACTAGCGTTGGCAATGAGCAGTTCTTC	CASSERTSVGNEQFF
few	TRBV11-2	TRBJ2-7	.	TGTGCCAGCAGCTTAAACTACTACGAGCAGTACTTC	CASSLNYYEQYF
.	TRBV7-9	TRBJ1-3	.	TGTGCCAGCAGCTCTTATGCAGGGGCGCCTGGAAACACCATATATTTT	CASSSYAGAPGNTIYF
.	TRBV7-2	TRBJ2-7	TRBD1	TGTGCCAGCAGCCGTCAGGGGGTCGAGCAGTACTTC	CASSRQGVEQYF
.	TRBV7-3	TRBJ2-1	.	TGTTCCAGCAGCTCCAGGATGAGAGATGAGCAGTTCTTC	CSSSSRMRDEQFF
.	TRBV11-2	TRBJ1-2	.	TGTGCCAGCAGCTTAGGCAGGGTTAACGGCTACACCTTC	CASSLGRVNGYTF
.	TRBV7-2	TRBJ1-3	.	TGTGCCAGCAGCTTATTTGACCCCGGGACAACCTCTGGAAACACCATATATTTT	CASSLFDPGTTSGNTIYF
once	TRBV28	TRBJ1-5	.	TGTGCCCTCCAGAGGGTCCGCCGGGGTCCCCAGCATTTT	CALQRVRRGPQHF
.	TRBV5-1	TRBJ2-1	.	TGCGCCAGCAGCTTGGGGTCTTCGGGTGAGCAGTTCTTC	CASSLGSSGEQFF
.	TRBV6-1	TRBJ1-2	TRBD1	TGTGCCAGCAGTGAGTCCCCGACAGGGGGGAACTATGGCTACACCTTC	CASSESPTGGNYGYTF
.	TRBV7-2	TRBJ1-4	TRBD1	TGTGCCAGCAGCTCACCGGGACAGGGTATAAAAAAACTGTTTTTT	CASSSPGQGIKKLFF
.	TRBV7-9	TRBJ2-3	.	TGTGCCAGCAGCTTTAGACAGGGAGGAGATACGCAGTATTTT	CASSFRQGGDTQYF
.	TRBV30	TRBJ1-1	.	TGTGCCTGGAGTGTATCCTGGGCCCAAGCTTTCTTT	CAWSVSWAQAFF
.	TRBV5-6	TRBJ1-6	.	TGTGCCAGCAGCGACCGGGGGTGGAATTCACCCCTCCACTTT	CASSDRGWNSPLHF
few	TRBV6-4	TRBJ1-2	.	TGTGCCAGCAGTGACTCGCGGGGGAACTATGGCTACACCTTC	CASSDSRGNYGYTF
.	TRBV4-1	TRBJ2-7	TRBD1	TGCGCCAGCAGCCACCCGGGACAGGGGTACGAGCAGTACTTC	CASSHPGQGYEQYF
.	TRBV5-1	TRBJ1-3	.	TGCGCCAGCAGCTTGGGGGAGACGACCTCTGGAAACACCATATATTTT	CASSLGETTSGNTIYF
.	TRBV9	TRBJ2-1	TRBD2	TGTGCCAGCAGCGCTAGCGGGAATTACAATGAGCAGTTCTTC	CASSASGNYNEQFF
.	TRBV28	TRBJ1-1	.	TGTGCCAGCAGGATACAGGGTGACACTGAAGCTTTCTTT	CASRIQGDTEAFF
once	TRBV2	TRBJ1-5	.	TGTGCCAGCAGGGCGGAGTCAGTTAGCAATCAGCCCCAGCATTTT	CASRAESVSNQPQHF
once	TRBV6-5	TRBJ2-7	.	TGTGCCAGCAGTCGGGGGGCGCTTCCCTACGAGCAGTACTTC	CASSRGALPYEQYF
.	TRBV19	TRBJ2-1	TRBD2	TGTGCCAGTAGTATTTTACGGACTAGCGGGATCGGCTACAATGAGCAGTTCTTC	CASSILRTSGIGYNEQFF
.	TRBV6-4	TRBJ1-1	.	TGTGCCAGCAGTGACTCGACGGTCGGAGCAGCCTCTGAAGCTTTCTTT	CASSDSTVGAASEAFF
.	TRBV5-6	TRBJ1-1	TRBD1	TGTGCCAGCAGCTTAACTCCGGGACAGGAGATGGCTTTCTTT	CASSLTPGQEMAFF
.	TRBV27	TRBJ2-7	TRBD2	TGTGCCAGCAGTTTCGCGGGAGAGGACGAGCAGTACTTC	CASSFAGEDEQYF
.	TRBV9	TRBJ1-3	TRBD1	TGTGCCAGCAGCGGTCGAGATCAGGGGGCTGGAAACACCATATATTTT	CASSGRDQGAGNTIYF
.	TRBV28	TRBJ2-7	.	TGTGCCAGCAGTCTATCCTACCCGGCGGGTAGGGCCTACGAGCAGTACTTC	CASSLSYPAGRAYEQYF
.	TRBV5-1	TRBJ2-1	TRBD2	TGCGCCAGCAGCTTGCGAACTAGCGCCCTGGAATACAATGAGCAGTTCTTC	CASSLRTSALEYNEQFF
.	TRBV9	TRBJ2-1	TRBD1	TGTGCCAGCAGCGTAGCAACAGGGGCCTACAATGAGCAGTTCTTC	CASSVATGAYNEQFF
.	TRBV6-4	TRBJ2-1	.	TGTGCCAGCAGTGAGAAACAGGGTTACAATGAGCAGTTCTTC	CASSEKQGYNEQFF
.	TRBV29-1	TRBJ2-3	TRBD2	TGCAGCGCCGCGGGGGGCGTCGACACAGATACGCAGTATTTT	CSAAGGVDTDTQYF
.	TRBV19	TRBJ1-1	.	TGTGCCAGTAGTATAGATCCTCGAGGGTCAGGTGAAGCTTTCTTT	CASSIDPRGSGEAFF